This T cell receptor (beta chain) was identified in a study of cytomegalovirus exposure and HLA in healthy donors. TCRdb keeps only in-frame clones here, not all; method: immunoSEQ multiplex PCR. The sample includes about 60,000 clones, over 85% of them seen just once. This CDR3 has 15 amino acids. General study findings and limits: The authors listed some 150 TCR beta chains as cytomegalovirus-associated.

As concerns this clone: Its antigen is undetermined.

The genes are TRBV21-1 and TRBJ2-7; the table calls TRBD2, which could not be checked here. TRBV21-1 is a documented pseudogene. The sample comprised PBMCs. This TCR derives from a woman younger than 35 in good health and CMV-seronegative. CDR3: CASSKRAEGSYEQYV. The CDR3 DNA sequence: TGTGCCAGCAGCAAGAGGGCGGAAGGCTCCTACGAGCAGTACGTC.